The next 7 T cell receptor beta chains were all read from a single sample in a study of blood T cell repertoires in COVID-19. Clones were sequenced by immunoSEQ multiplex PCR, and TCRdb holds only the in-frame ones, with some missing. The sample records about 210,000 clones, about 80% being singletons. Input material: peripheral blood. These receptors originate from a man aged 55 to 69 with acute or convalescent COVID-19.

The chain has TRBV3-1 (or the pseudogene TRBV3-2) and TRBJ2-1, with TRBD1 identical over 8 bases. V lost 3 bases and J lost 9; bases outside the gene matches: 7. The CDR3 loop spans 14 amino acids. The germline V gene has CDR1 LGHDT and CDR2 YNNKEL (reference sequence). This CDR3 is CASSQYQGAGEQFF. DNA of the CDR3: TGTGCCAGCAGCCAGTACCAGGGGGCAGGTGAGCAGTTCTTC.

The gene calls are TRBV9 and TRBJ1-4, with 10 bases that match TRBD1. The CDR3 is 15 residues long. V was clipped by 3 bases and J by 5 bases; unmatched bases: 4. The germline V gene encodes CDR1 SGDLS and CDR2 YYNGEE. Written as DNA, the CDR3 is TGTGCCAGCAGCGGGGACAGGGGATGGAATGAAAAACTGTTTTTT. It encodes CASSGDRGWNEKLFF.

This clone was recorded a few times. V is TRBV2 and J is TRBJ2-2; the D gene is possibly TRBD2 (6 bases). The CDR3 covers 14 residues. Deletions cut 6 bases from V and 7 bases from J, with 15 bases between. Germline assignment: CDR1 SNHLY and CDR2 FYNNEI. The CDR3 coding sequence is TGTGCCAGCAGATCAGGAGGGGTAATCGGGGAGCTGTTTTTT. It specifies CASRSGGVIGELFF.

This chain connects TRBV9 to TRBJ2-7; tentatively, D is TRBD1 (6 bases). There are 13 residues in the CDR3. The ends were cut back, 0 bases at V and 7 bases at J, with 11 bases in the middle. CDR1 SGDLS and CDR2 YYNGEE come from the germline V gene. CDR3 DNA sequence: TGTGCCAGCAGCGTAGCTCAGGGGCGGGAGCAGTACTTC. This codes for CASSVAQGREQYF.

The table lists this clone with a few counts. This rearrangement joins TRBV29-1 to TRBJ1-2, with D possibly TRBD1 on 6 matching bases. Trimming took off 0 bases at V and 8 bases at J, with 16 bases between the two ends. The CDR3 is made up of 14 amino acids. From germline, CDR1 is SQVTM and CDR2 ANQGSEA. The CDR3 loop reads CSVEDPGGFEGYTF. Here the CDR3 DNA reads TGCAGCGTTGAAGATCCGGGGGGCTTCGAAGGCTACACCTTC. Full variable domain (rest looked up from reference TRBV29-1 and TRBJ1-2): SAVISQKPSRDICQRGTSLTIQCQVDSQVTMMFWYRQQPGQSLTLIATANQGSEATYESGFVIDKFPISRPNLTFSTLTVSNMSPEDSSIYLCSVEDPGGFEGYTFGSGTRLTVV.

Written as DNA, the CDR3 is TGTGCCAGCAGTGACAATGATAGGGGAGGTGGAAACACCATATATTTT. It specifies CASSDNDRGGGNTIYF. This chain joins TRBV9 and TRBJ1-3; a possible D gene is TRBD1 (5 bases). The CDR3 is 16 amino acids. Germline V CDR1 and CDR2: SGDLS, YYNGEE. Trimming stripped 5 bases from V and 3 bases from J, with 18 bases between.

This sequence joins TRBV2 and TRBJ2-2; 13 bases agree with TRBD2. CDR1 SNHLY and CDR2 FYNNEI come from the germline V gene. Germline trimming cut 8 bases from V and 3 bases from J; bases unmatched to any gene: 3. The CDR3 has 15 residues. The CDR3 loop reads CASGLAGAYTGELFF. For the CDR3, the DNA is TGTGCCAGCGGACTAGCGGGGGCTTACACCGGGGAGCTGTTTTTT. Combining the CDR3 with reference TRBV2 and TRBJ2-2 gives the whole variable domain EPEVTQTPSHQVTQMGQEVILRCVPISNHLYFYWYRQILGQKVEFLVSFYNNEISEKSEIFDDQFSVERPDGSNFTLKIRSTKLEDSAMYFCASGLAGAYTGELFFGEGSRLTVL.